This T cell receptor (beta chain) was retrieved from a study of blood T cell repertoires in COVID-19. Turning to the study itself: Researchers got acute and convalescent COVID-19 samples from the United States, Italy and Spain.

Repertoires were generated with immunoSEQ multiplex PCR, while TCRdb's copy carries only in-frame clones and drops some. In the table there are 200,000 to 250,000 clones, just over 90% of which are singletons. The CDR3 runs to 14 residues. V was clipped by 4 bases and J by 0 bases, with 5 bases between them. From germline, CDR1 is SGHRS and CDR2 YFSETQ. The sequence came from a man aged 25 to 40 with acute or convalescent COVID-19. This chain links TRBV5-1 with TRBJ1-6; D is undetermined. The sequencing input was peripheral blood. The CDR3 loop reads CASSASSYNSPLHF. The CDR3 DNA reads TGCGCCAGCAGCGCCAGCTCCTATAATTCACCCCTCCACTTT.